A single sample is the source of the 25 T cell receptor beta chains below, sequenced in a study of Ad26.COV2.S vaccination and SARS-CoV-2 variants listed by TCRdb under 2021. The time point label for this specimen denotes: individuals recovered from natural SARS-CoV-2 infection. Libraries came from the immunoSEQ multiplex PCR assay. Sourced from immuneACCESS, this table was stored by TCRdb with only in-frame sequences that have V and J called. A share of the clones is absent; for the studies checked, an unresolved V gene accounts for under half, and the remainder has no known explanation. The sample yields around 94,000 clones; about 78% were counted once. 17% of the sample is in the top ten clones. The sample consisted of peripheral blood, taken after recovery from COVID-19. The receptor set was obtained from a human donor who had recovered from COVID-19.

The CDR3 bases are TGTGCCAGTAGTATCGTTGGGCAGGGTACCGGGGAGCTGTTTTTT. Amino acids: CASSIVGQGTGELFF. The chain employs TRBV19 and TRBJ2-2; TRBD1 might be the D (5 bases). The V gene's germline CDR1 is LNHDA and CDR2 SQIVND (reference sequence). There are 15 residues in the CDR3. Trimming pared 3 bases from V and 5 bases from J, leaving 13 bases between.

This clone has only one observation. V is TRBV28 and J is TRBJ1-1; weak D call: TRBD1 (5 bases). The V end was cut by 2 bases, the J end by 1 base, with 17 bases between. CDR3 length: 17 amino acids. Germline V gene data show CDR1 as MDHEN and CDR2 as SYDVKM. The CDR3 nucleotides read TGTGCCAGCAGTTTAGGAGGGCCCGGGACTTCGAACACTGAAGCTTTCTTT. This codes for CASSLGGPGTSNTEAFF.

This clone was recorded once. This chain connects TRBV27 to TRBJ2-2; maybe TRBD1 (5 bases). V was clipped by 2 bases and J by 5 bases, with 18 bases between them. Germline V lookup: CDR1 MNHEY, CDR2 SMNVEV (reference sequence). The CDR3 runs to 17 residues. The CDR3 loop is CASSLISQVVGTGELFF. The CDR3 DNA reads as TGTGCCAGCAGTTTAATTTCACAGGTGGTTGGGACCGGGGAGCTGTTTTTT.

This chain joins TRBV2 and TRBJ1-6; 7 bases fit TRBD1. The CDR3 extends over 13 amino acids. Per the germline V gene, CDR1 is SNHLY and CDR2 is FYNNEI. J gave up 7 bases and V 9 bases, and 6 bases lay outside the gene matches. The CDR3 nucleotides are TGTGCCAGGACAGGGACGGAAAATTCACCCCTCCACTTT. It yields the protein CARTGTENSPLHF.

This chain connects TRBV12-5 to TRBJ1-1; D gene unclear. CDR1 is LGHNT, CDR2 FRNRAP, per germline. The CDR3 loop spans 11 amino acids. The V and J ends lost 3 bases and 7 bases respectively, with 6 bases between them. CDR3 coding DNA: TGTGCTAGTGGTTTTGGACTTGAAGCTTTCTTT. Its translation: CASGFGLEAFF.

The table lists this clone with a few counts. The J gene is TRBJ1-6, the V gene TRBV2, with 10 bases fitting TRBD1. Germline lookup yields CDR1 SNHLY and CDR2 FYNNEI. Trimming took 6 bases from V and 8 from J; bases not matched to a gene: 7. The CDR3 contains 15 residues. As DNA, the CDR3 is TGTGCCAGCAGCACGGACAGGGGGTTGTATTCACCCCTCCACTTT. This sequence encodes CASSTDRGLYSPLHF.

The chain employs TRBV5-1 and TRBJ2-7; no reliable D call. Germline V gives CDR1 SGHRS, CDR2 YFSETQ. V was pared by 4 bases and J by 6 bases, with 14 bases between. This CDR3 is built from 13 residues. The CDR3 DNA follows: TGCGCCAGCAGCCCAGGTTGGGGAACCGAGCAGTACTTC. Its protein is CASSPGWGTEQYF.

This clone was detected only a few times. This chain uses TRBV6-1 with TRBJ1-3; possible D gene TRBD1, 5 bases. Germline lookup yields CDR1 MNHNS and CDR2 SASEGT. V was shortened by 3 bases and J by 1 base, with 7 bases between the two germline ends. The CDR3 has 14 amino acids. The CDR3 nucleotides read TGTGCCAGCAGTGAGGGGCAGTCTGGAAACACCATATATTTT. This codes for CASSEGQSGNTIYF.

The chain is built from TRBV6-5 and TRBJ2-7; possibly TRBD2 for D (6 bases). V was trimmed by 7 bases and J by 9 bases, leaving 22 bases between them. Germline CDR1 MNHEY, CDR2 SVGAGI. CDR3 size: 14 residues. The CDR3 nucleotides are TGTGCCAGCATTAAGTTGGAGGGCGGGTTAGTGCAGTACTTC. Translated, it gives CASIKLEGGLVQYF.

The rearrangement uses TRBV19 and TRBJ2-2, with D tentatively TRBD2 (7 bases). This CDR3 has 16 residues. From germline, CDR1 is LNHDA and CDR2 SQIVND (reference sequence). Between the trimmed V and J ends, which lost 4 bases and 4 bases, there was a span of 16 bases. This CDR3 reads CASSTSGGLSTGELFF. CDR3 DNA: TGTGCCAGTAGTACCTCGGGGGGCCTTAGCACCGGGGAGCTGTTTTTT.

V usage is TRBV6-6 and J usage is TRBJ2-5; possible D gene TRBD2, 5 bases. The germline gives CDR1 MNHNY, CDR2 SVGAGI (reference sequence). V was shortened by 1 base and J by 5 bases, with 11 bases between the two germline ends. The CDR3 sequence is 14 residues long. In DNA, the CDR3 is TGTGCCAGCAGTTACTTGGAGGCGCGGGAGACCCAGTACTTC. Its protein is CASSYLEARETQYF.

This chain links TRBV30 with TRBJ1-2; a possible D gene is TRBD1 (6 bases). The CDR3 covers 13 residues. Trimming took 1 base from V and 2 from J, leaving 8 bases between them. Germline V CDR1 and CDR2: GTSNPN, SVGIG (reference sequence). CDR3 in amino acids: CAWSGTGNYGYTF. The CDR3 region has the DNA TGTGCCTGGAGTGGTACAGGGAACTATGGCTACACCTTC.

The J gene is TRBJ1-1, the V gene TRBV4-3; 9 bases are a match to TRBD1. Trimming cost V 1 base and J 1 base; bases outside gene matches: 7. From germline, CDR1 is LGHNA and CDR2 YSLEER. The CDR3 is 17 amino acids. The CDR3 is CASSQARGTGPNTEAFF. DNA for the CDR3: TGCGCCAGCAGCCAAGCACGCGGGACAGGGCCGAACACTGAAGCTTTCTTT.

This clone was seen a few times. V usage is TRBV19 and J usage is TRBJ2-3; TRBD1 agrees at 10 bases. The CDR3 is 15 residues long. From germline, CDR1 is LNHDA and CDR2 SQIVND (reference sequence). The J segment lost 5 bases and the V segment lost 4 bases, leaving 6 bases of the junction unmatched. The CDR3 loop reads CASSSRDRGGDTQYF. In nucleotides, the CDR3 is TGTGCCAGTAGTAGCCGGGACAGGGGTGGAGATACGCAGTATTTT.

J is TRBJ2-7 and V is TRBV5-5; D gene ambiguous. The CDR3 is 14 residues long. The V gene lost 0 bases and the J gene lost 5 bases, with 12 bases spanning the gap. CDR1 is SGHKS, CDR2 YYEKEE, per germline (reference sequence). The DNA for the CDR3 is TGTGCCAGCAGCTTGGCCCCCCCGGGTAACGAGCAGTACTTC. It codes for CASSLAPPGNEQYF.

This chain connects TRBV5-1 to TRBJ2-3; D gene ambiguous. There are 15 residues in the CDR3. V was pared by 6 bases and J by 0 bases, with 14 bases between. CDR1 and CDR2 from the germline V gene are SGHRS and YFSETQ. CDR3 bases: TGCGCCAGCATGAATAACGAGTTTAGCACAGATACGCAGTATTTT. Its protein is CASMNNEFSTDTQYF.

The chain uses TRBV9 and TRBJ1-1; TRBD1 is a possible D gene (6 bases). The germline V gene encodes CDR1 SGDLS and CDR2 YYNGEE. V lost 4 bases and J lost 6, with 19 bases in between. CDR3 length: 15 amino acids. CDR3 nucleotide sequence: TGTGCCAGCAGCCCCCAGGAGGGGGTGGGGGCTGAAGCTTTCTTT. Amino acid sequence: CASSPQEGVGAEAFF. The whole variable domain, filled in from reference TRBV9 and TRBJ1-1, reads DSGVTQTPKHLITATGQRVTLRCSPRSGDLSVYWYQQSLDQGLQFLIQYYNGEERAKGNILERFSAQQFPDLHSELNLSSLELGDSALYFCASSPQEGVGAEAFFGQGTRLTVV.

The chain carries TRBV5-5 and TRBJ1-3, with TRBD1 as a possible D gene (6 bases). Trimming cost V 0 bases and J 4 bases, with 11 bases left between them. Germline V gene lookup returns CDR1 SGHKS and CDR2 YYEKEE (reference sequence). The length of the CDR3 is 15 residues. The chain's CDR3 is CASSLAGASGNTIYF. In DNA, the CDR3 is TGTGCCAGCAGCTTGGCAGGGGCGTCAGGAAACACCATATATTTT. Supplemented by reference TRBV5-5 and TRBJ1-3, the full variable domain reads DAGVTQSPTHLIKTRGQQVTLRCSPISGHKSVSWYQQVLGQGPQFIFQYYEKEERGRGNFPDRFSARQFPNYSSELNVNALLLGDSALYLCASSLAGASGNTIYFGEGSWLTVV.

J is TRBJ1-2 and V is TRBV28; unclear D gene. Germline V CDR1 and CDR2: MDHEN, SYDVKM. This CDR3 has 11 residues. The ends were cut back, 6 bases at V and 5 bases at J, with 7 bases in the middle. The CDR3: CASSRIYGYTF. For the CDR3, the DNA is TGTGCCAGCAGCCGGATATATGGCTACACCTTC.

This clone was observed a single time. The chain joins TRBV7-9 to TRBJ1-1; a weak D match, TRBD1 (5 bases). Germline V CDR1 and CDR2: SEHNR, FQNEAQ (reference sequence). CDR3 length: 15 amino acids. V was shortened by 2 bases and J by 4 bases, with 14 bases between the two germline ends. CDR3 protein: CASSLTGGGVTEAFF. CDR3 nucleotides: TGTGCCAGCAGCTTAACAGGAGGAGGGGTCACTGAAGCTTTCTTT. The whole variable domain, remainder taken from reference TRBV7-9 and TRBJ1-1, is DTGVSQNPRHKITKRGQNVTFRCDPISEHNRLYWYRQTLGQGPEFLTYFQNEAQLEKSRLLSDRFSAERPKGSFSTLEIQRTEQGDSAMYLCASSLTGGGVTEAFFGQGTRLTVV.

This sequence joins TRBV9 and TRBJ2-1; the D is unclear. CDR3 length equals 16 residues. The V and J ends lost 0 bases and 4 bases respectively, with 14 bases between them. The germline CDR1 and CDR2 sequences are SGDLS and YYNGEE. The CDR3 here is CASSVGPPTSYNEQFF. Written as DNA, the CDR3 is TGTGCCAGCAGCGTAGGCCCTCCGACTTCATACAATGAGCAGTTCTTC.

CDR3: CASSSTGDTGELFF. In DNA form, the CDR3 reads TGTGCCAGCAGTTCCACAGGGGACACCGGGGAGCTGTTTTTT. V and J are TRBV27 and TRBJ2-2, with TRBD1 matching 7 bases. Germline CDR1 and CDR2: MNHEY and SMNVEV (reference sequence). J was trimmed by 3 bases and V by 4 bases; bases with no gene match: 2. The CDR3 sequence is 14 residues long.

This rearrangement joins TRBV2 to TRBJ1-5; TRBD1 agrees at 10 bases. Germline V gene lookup returns CDR1 SNHLY and CDR2 FYNNEI. The length of the CDR3 is 15 residues. V was pared by 4 bases and J by 1 base, with 1 base of the junction left unmatched. The CDR3 DNA reads TGTGCCAGCAGTGGGGGACAGGGGAGCAATCAGCCCCAGCATTTT. Translation: CASSGGQGSNQPQHF.

This chain connects TRBV4-1 to TRBJ2-3; possibly TRBD2 for D (7 bases). Germline V gives CDR1 MGHRA, CDR2 YSYEKL. Deletions cut 3 bases from V and 8 bases from J, with 18 bases between. This CDR3 comprises 15 residues. CDR3: CASSQEGGASGTQYF. DNA of the CDR3: TGCGCCAGCAGCCAGGAGGGGGGGGCTTCGGGTACGCAGTATTTT.

The rearrangement joins TRBV6-2 or TRBV6-3 to TRBJ2-7; D may be TRBD1 (6 bases). Germline V CDR1 and CDR2: MNHEY, SVGEGT. The CDR3 is 16 residues long. V was clipped by 1 base and J by 6 bases, with 19 bases between them. This CDR3 reads CASSYFRQGLHAEQYF. In DNA, the CDR3 is TGTGCCAGCAGTTACTTCCGGCAGGGGCTTCACGCCGAGCAGTACTTC.